This is a list of T cell receptor beta chains from one sample in a study of CD8+ T cells in alopecia areata. Here immunoSEQ multiplex PCR was the method, and the copy in TCRdb shows in-frame clones only, minus some. In the table there are some 130,000 clones, about 56% of which are singletons. The sequenced sample was CD8+ T cells sorted from blood, obtained at week 4, from a patient treated with tofacitinib. Receptor source: a human donor with alopecia areata. Both conserved end residues are part of each CDR3. A D gene is named only where the DNA matches it firmly. Clone size is stated in some rows and not others, as once, few, many or a class when expanded.

cdr3_aa,cdr3_nt,j_call,d_call,clone_size,v_call
CSVESEGAEGEQYF,TGCAGCGTTGAATCGGAGGGCGCGGAGGGCGAGCAGTACTTC,TRBJ2-7,NA,NA,TRBV29-1
CASSFFPLGGHNVLTF,TGTGCCAGCAGCTTTTTCCCGCTAGGAGGGCACAACGTCCTGACTTTC,TRBJ2-6,NA,few,TRBV5-6
CASSPSPGQGFSSTDTQYF,TGTGCCAGCAGCCCAAGCCCGGGACAGGGCTTTTCTAGCACAGATACGCAGTATTTT,TRBJ2-3,TRBD1,NA,TRBV7-2
CASSLVPGGGYTF,TGTGCCAGCAGCTTAGTGCCAGGGGGCGGCTACACCTTC,TRBJ1-2,TRBD1,once,TRBV11-2
CASSHDSSYEQYF,TGTGCCAGCAGCCACGACAGCTCCTACGAGCAGTACTTC,TRBJ2-7,NA,NA,TRBV5-6
CAWKWGRGGELFF,TGTGCCTGGAAATGGGGTCGAGGCGGGGAGCTGTTTTTT,TRBJ2-2,NA,NA,TRBV30
CSARTGGDAEKLFF,TGCAGCGCCAGGACAGGGGGAGATGCTGAAAAACTGTTTTTT,TRBJ1-4,TRBD1,NA,TRBV29-1
CASSLVTGGPRETQYF,TGTGCCAGCAGCTTAGTAACGGGGGGGCCTCGGGAGACCCAGTACTTC,TRBJ2-5,TRBD2,few,TRBV7-9
CASSLGYGVETQYF,TGTGCCAGCAGCTTAGGATATGGAGTGGAGACCCAGTACTTC,TRBJ2-5,NA,few,TRBV7-9
CASSSDMETQYF,TGTGCCAGCAGCTCAGATATGGAGACCCAGTACTTC,TRBJ2-5,NA,NA,TRBV6-5
CASKAGAWTEAFF,TGTGCCAGCAAGGCGGGGGCTTGGACTGAAGCTTTCTTT,TRBJ1-1,NA,NA,TRBV6-5
CSVSSGGETQYF,TGCAGCGTTTCCAGCGGGGGAGAGACCCAGTACTTC,TRBJ2-5,TRBD2,NA,TRBV29-1
CAWSLWGQQETQYF,TGTGCCTGGAGTTTGTGGGGTCAGCAAGAGACCCAGTACTTC,TRBJ2-5,NA,NA,TRBV30
CASTQGSNYGYTF,TGTGCCAGCACCCAGGGGTCCAACTATGGCTACACCTTC,TRBJ1-2,NA,few,TRBV27
CATSRDGEEGYYGYTF,TGTGCCACCAGCAGAGATGGAGAGGAAGGCTACTATGGCTACACCTTC,TRBJ1-2,NA,NA,TRBV15
CSVKVGRGFEQYF,TGCAGCGTTAAGGTGGGCAGGGGGTTCGAGCAGTACTTC,TRBJ2-7,TRBD1,NA,TRBV29-1
CASSLLAGGLWDTQYF,TGTGCCAGCAGTCTGCTGGCGGGAGGCCTCTGGGATACGCAGTATTTT,TRBJ2-3,TRBD2,NA,TRBV7-9
CSAIPTSGEGAGELFF,TGCAGCGCGATCCCTACTAGCGGGGAGGGTGCCGGGGAGCTGTTTTTT,TRBJ2-2,TRBD2,NA,TRBV29-1
CASSMTDQPQHF,TGTGCCAGCAGCATGACAGATCAGCCCCAGCATTTT,TRBJ1-5,NA,NA,TRBV5-6
CSVRTGGEQPQHF,TGCAGCGTCAGGACAGGGGGTGAACAGCCCCAGCATTTT,TRBJ1-5,TRBD1,few,TRBV29-1
CASSLRQGGTEAFF,TGTGCCAGCAGCTTACGGCAGGGCGGCACTGAAGCTTTCTTT,TRBJ1-1,NA,few,TRBV7-9
CASRFVGGNTEAFF,TGTGCCAGCAGATTCGTGGGGGGTAACACTGAAGCTTTCTTT,TRBJ1-1,NA,NA,TRBV7-9
CASKGTGRAETQYF,TGTGCCAGCAAAGGGACAGGGAGAGCAGAGACCCAGTACTTC,TRBJ2-5,TRBD1,NA,TRBV2
CASSLVQGGEEDTQYF,TGTGCCAGCAGCTTAGTCCAGGGTGGGGAGGAGGATACGCAGTATTTT,TRBJ2-3,NA,NA,TRBV7-2
CASSVYNEQFF,TGTGCCAGTAGTGTTTACAATGAGCAGTTCTTC,TRBJ2-1,NA,NA,TRBV19
CASTPGNYEQYF,TGTGCCAGCACCCCCGGGAACTACGAGCAGTACTTC,TRBJ2-7,NA,NA,TRBV7-6
CASSLHGALSYLSSYNEQFF,TGTGCCAGCAGCTTACATGGGGCTCTTTCCTACCTGAGCTCCTACAATGAGCAGTTCTTC,TRBJ2-1,NA,few,TRBV7-8
CASSLTGFEQFF,TGTGCCAGTAGTCTTACAGGGTTCGAGCAGTTCTTC,TRBJ2-1,NA,few,TRBV19
CASSPRQGANEKLFF,TGTGCCAGCAGTCCGCGACAGGGGGCGAATGAAAAACTGTTTTTT,TRBJ1-4,TRBD1,few,TRBV27
CAINSARGGSPLHF,TGTGCCATCAATTCCGCCAGGGGAGGTTCACCCCTCCACTTT,TRBJ1-6,NA,few,TRBV7-9
CASSSRGDEQFF,TGTGCCAGCAGCTCTAGGGGCGATGAGCAGTTCTTC,TRBJ2-1,NA,many,TRBV7-9
CASSLIGVVTEAFF,TGTGCCAGCAGTTTAATAGGGGTTGTGACTGAAGCTTTCTTT,TRBJ1-1,NA,once,TRBV27
CASSANRVIGELFF,TGTGCCAGCAGTGCGAACAGGGTGATCGGGGAGCTGTTTTTT,TRBJ2-2,NA,NA,TRBV25-1
CASSIDVRSYGYTF,TGTGCCAGTAGTATCGATGTCAGGAGCTATGGCTACACCTTC,TRBJ1-2,NA,NA,TRBV19
CASSYYISNQPQHF,TGTGCCAGCAGCTATTACATTAGCAATCAGCCCCAGCATTTT,TRBJ1-5,NA,NA,TRBV5-6
CASSLGLGGQDQPQHF,TGTGCCAGCAGCTTAGGCCTCGGGGGGCAGGATCAGCCCCAGCATTTT,TRBJ1-5,NA,NA,TRBV11-2
CASSIGNTEAFF,TGTGCCAGCAGCATTGGTAACACTGAAGCTTTCTTT,TRBJ1-1,NA,NA,TRBV13
CAWSVQSGVEAFF,TGTGCCTGGAGTGTACAGAGCGGGGTTGAGGCTTTCTTT,TRBJ1-1,NA,NA,TRBV30
CSAVLLAGALRALTQYF,TGCAGCGCTGTCCTACTAGCGGGGGCCCTCCGTGCATTGACCCAGTACTTC,TRBJ2-5,TRBD2,NA,TRBV29-1
CASSLLLTQYF,TGTGCCAGCAGCTTACTGTTAACCCAGTACTTC,TRBJ2-5,NA,NA,TRBV7-2
CASRHRRGGAYEQYF,TGTGCCAGCAGACATCGGCGGGGAGGCGCCTACGAGCAGTACTTC,TRBJ2-7,NA,NA,TRBV6-5
CASSFSVAYEQYF,TGTGCCAGCAGCTTTTCTGTGGCCTACGAGCAGTACTTC,TRBJ2-7,NA,NA,TRBV5-6
CAWSLPSVEQYF,TGTGCCTGGAGTCTCCCGTCTGTCGAGCAGTACTTC,TRBJ2-7,NA,NA,TRBV30
CASSSSSSSYEQYF,TGTGCCAGCAGCTCCTCAAGTAGCTCCTACGAGCAGTACTTC,TRBJ2-7,NA,NA,TRBV7-9
CASGTGISYEQYF,TGTGCCAGCGGGACAGGCATTTCCTACGAGCAGTACTTC,TRBJ2-7,TRBD1,NA,TRBV11-2
CASSRGITDGALANTEAFF,TGTGCCAGCAGCCGAGGCATTACGGACGGGGCGTTAGCGAACACTGAAGCTTTCTTT,TRBJ1-1,NA,NA,TRBV13
CSVVSDNEQFF,TGCAGCGTTGTATCGGACAATGAGCAGTTCTTC,TRBJ2-1,NA,NA,TRBV29-1
CASSLGELAGYEQYF,TGTGCCAGTAGTCTCGGAGAACTAGCGGGGTACGAGCAGTACTTC,TRBJ2-7,TRBD2,NA,TRBV19
CSVEGGRDSSYEQYF,TGCAGCGTTGAAGGCGGAAGAGATTCTTCCTACGAGCAGTACTTC,TRBJ2-7,NA,NA,TRBV29-1
CASSQDNTEAFF,TGTGCCAGCAGCCAAGACAATACTGAAGCTTTCTTT,TRBJ1-1,NA,NA,TRBV5-4
CASSEALARAAYEQYF,TGTGCCAGCAGTGAAGCCCTCGCCCGCGCGGCCTACGAGCAGTACTTC,TRBJ2-7,NA,NA,TRBV6-1
CASSLAENTEAFF,TGTGCCAGCAGCCTGGCGGAAAACACTGAAGCTTTCTTT,TRBJ1-1,NA,NA,TRBV13
CSARDRDHEQYF,TGCAGCGCAAGGGACAGGGATCACGAGCAGTACTTC,TRBJ2-7,TRBD1,few,TRBV29-1
CASSQVLEGPGAFF,TGTGCCAGCAGCCAAGTCCTGGAGGGACCGGGAGCTTTCTTT,TRBJ1-1,NA,NA,TRBV4-2
CASSEWWFDEQYF,TGTGCCAGCAGTGAATGGTGGTTCGACGAGCAGTACTTC,TRBJ2-7,NA,NA,TRBV25-1
CASGQGGYNSPLHF,TGTGCCAGCGGACAGGGGGGTTATAATTCACCCCTCCACTTT,TRBJ1-6,TRBD1,NA,TRBV27
CSVETGGVYNEQFF,TGCAGCGTGGAAACAGGGGGCGTCTACAATGAGCAGTTCTTC,TRBJ2-1,TRBD1,few,TRBV29-1
CASRTGSLVNTEAFF,TGTGCCAGCAGAACAGGGTCCTTGGTGAACACTGAAGCTTTCTTT,TRBJ1-1,NA,NA,TRBV25-1
CSVVGLAGSILSTDTQYF,TGCAGCGTTGTGGGTCTAGCGGGGTCTATACTAAGCACAGATACGCAGTATTTT,TRBJ2-3,TRBD2,NA,TRBV29-1
CASSLGGPNTEAFF,TGTGCCAGCAGCTTAGGAGGTCCGAACACTGAAGCTTTCTTT,TRBJ1-1,NA,NA,TRBV13